Listed below are T cell receptor beta chains from one sample, sequenced in a study of cytomegalovirus exposure and HLA in healthy donors. The assay was immunoSEQ multiplex PCR, and TCRdb's table has in-frame clones only and misses some. The repertoire consists of about 94,000 clones, with roughly 77% occurring once and the leading ten covering around a tenth. The source material was PBMCs. The receptors originated from a human donor in good health. The CDR3 runs from the conserved cysteine through the conserved F or W. Fields, in order: clone size, D gene, V gene, J gene, CDR3 DNA, CDR3 protein. D genes are given only for firm matches. A clone size is listed for some rows: how often the clone was seen (once, few, many), or a class if it is expanded.

clone size: few
D gene: TRBD2
V gene: TRBV28
J gene: TRBJ2-2
CDR3 DNA: TGTGCCAGCAGCCCCAGCGGGAGTTTTACCGGGGAGCTGTTTTTT
CDR3 protein: CASSPSGSFTGELFF

clone size: .
D gene: TRBD1
V gene: TRBV7-2
J gene: TRBJ2-1
CDR3 DNA: TGTGCCAGCAGCTTGGGACAGGGGCTAAATGAGCAGTTCTTC
CDR3 protein: CASSLGQGLNEQFF

clone size: .
D gene: .
V gene: TRBV11-1
J gene: TRBJ1-3
CDR3 DNA: TGTGCCAGCAGCGACCGGACAGAAGGAAACACCATATATTTT
CDR3 protein: CASSDRTEGNTIYF

clone size: .
D gene: .
V gene: TRBV19
J gene: TRBJ2-7
CDR3 DNA: TGTGCCAGTAGTATATCCATCGCGGAATCCTACGAGCAGTACTTC
CDR3 protein: CASSISIAESYEQYF

clone size: .
D gene: .
V gene: TRBV7-9
J gene: TRBJ2-1
CDR3 DNA: TGTGCCAGCAGCCGGTTGCTGGAGCAGTTCTTC
CDR3 protein: CASSRLLEQFF

clone size: .
D gene: TRBD2
V gene: TRBV5-1
J gene: TRBJ2-1
CDR3 DNA: TGCGCCAGCAGCTTGGATAGCGGGGAAATGTCCTACAATGAGCAGTTCTTC
CDR3 protein: CASSLDSGEMSYNEQFF

clone size: .
D gene: TRBD2
V gene: TRBV9
J gene: TRBJ2-1
CDR3 DNA: TGTGCCAGCAGCGTAGAACTAGCGGGCTCCAATGAGCAGTTCTTC
CDR3 protein: CASSVELAGSNEQFF

clone size: .
D gene: TRBD1
V gene: TRBV4-3
J gene: TRBJ2-7
CDR3 DNA: TGCGCCAGCAGCCAAGGGGGGCAGGGGGACTACGAGCAGTACTTC
CDR3 protein: CASSQGGQGDYEQYF

clone size: .
D gene: .
V gene: TRBV7-3
J gene: TRBJ1-1
CDR3 DNA: TGTGCCAGCAGCTTAACTTACGGCGGTCAAACTGAAGCTTTCTTT
CDR3 protein: CASSLTYGGQTEAFF

clone size: .
D gene: TRBD2
V gene: TRBV11-2
J gene: TRBJ2-7
CDR3 DNA: TGTGCCAGCACCCTTAGCGGGGGTGACCTCGAGCAGTACTTC
CDR3 protein: CASTLSGGDLEQYF

clone size: .
D gene: .
V gene: TRBV28
J gene: TRBJ1-5
CDR3 DNA: TGTGCCAGCAGTTTACACAGGGACAATCAGCCCCAGCATTTT
CDR3 protein: CASSLHRDNQPQHF

clone size: .
D gene: .
V gene: TRBV7-9
J gene: TRBJ1-2
CDR3 DNA: TGTGTTGGGCGCCTCGAGAACTATGGCTACACCTTC
CDR3 protein: CVGRLENYGYTF

clone size: .
D gene: TRBD1
V gene: TRBV28
J gene: TRBJ1-2
CDR3 DNA: TGTGCCAGCGAGACAGGGAACAACTATGGCTACACCTTC
CDR3 protein: CASETGNNYGYTF

clone size: .
D gene: .
V gene: TRBV5-4
J gene: TRBJ2-5
CDR3 DNA: TGTGCCAGCAGCTTAAGCCCGGCTAGGTTGAGACAAGAGACCCAGTACTTC
CDR3 protein: CASSLSPARLRQETQYF

clone size: .
D gene: TRBD2
V gene: TRBV5-1
J gene: TRBJ2-5
CDR3 DNA: TGCGCCAGCAGCCTGGGACTAGCGGGGCTTAGGGAGACCCAGTACTTC
CDR3 protein: CASSLGLAGLRETQYF

clone size: few
D gene: .
V gene: TRBV5-4
J gene: TRBJ1-2
CDR3 DNA: TGTGCCAGCAGCTTGAGGCAGGGGAATGGCTACACCTTC
CDR3 protein: CASSLRQGNGYTF

clone size: .
D gene: .
V gene: TRBV9
J gene: TRBJ1-1
CDR3 DNA: TGTGCCAGCAGCGTAGGTCCGGGTTCGTTCACTGAAGCTTTCTTT
CDR3 protein: CASSVGPGSFTEAFF

clone size: .
D gene: .
V gene: TRBV28
J gene: TRBJ2-1
CDR3 DNA: TGTGCCAGCAGCCCCGCCTGGGAGAATGAGCAGTTCTTC
CDR3 protein: CASSPAWENEQFF

clone size: .
D gene: TRBD2
V gene: TRBV7-3
J gene: TRBJ2-2
CDR3 DNA: TGTGCCAGCAGCTGGACTAGCGCCGGCACCGGGGAGCTGTTTTTT
CDR3 protein: CASSWTSAGTGELFF

clone size: .
D gene: .
V gene: TRBV18
J gene: TRBJ1-2
CDR3 DNA: TGTGCCAGCTCACCCGCCGAGGGGGCTAACTATGGCTACACCTTC
CDR3 protein: CASSPAEGANYGYTF

clone size: .
D gene: .
V gene: TRBV2
J gene: TRBJ1-5
CDR3 DNA: TGTGCCAGCAGGGCAGGGGCTCACGTTAATCAGCCCCAGCATTTT
CDR3 protein: CASRAGAHVNQPQHF

clone size: once
D gene: .
V gene: TRBV7-2
J gene: TRBJ2-7
CDR3 DNA: TGTGCCAGCAGCCCTTCCCCGGGACAAAAAGAGCAGTACTTC
CDR3 protein: CASSPSPGQKEQYF

clone size: .
D gene: TRBD1
V gene: TRBV9
J gene: TRBJ2-7
CDR3 DNA: TGTGCCAGCAGCATCGGACAGGGGGTGAACGAGCAGTACTTC
CDR3 protein: CASSIGQGVNEQYF

clone size: .
D gene: .
V gene: TRBV28
J gene: TRBJ2-1
CDR3 DNA: TGTGCCAGCAGCCGGACGCGGGGCTACAATGAGCAGTTCTTC
CDR3 protein: CASSRTRGYNEQFF

clone size: .
D gene: TRBD1
V gene: TRBV10-3
J gene: TRBJ1-1
CDR3 DNA: TGTGCCATCAGTGCACAGGGGGCGAACACTGAAGCTTTCTTT
CDR3 protein: CAISAQGANTEAFF